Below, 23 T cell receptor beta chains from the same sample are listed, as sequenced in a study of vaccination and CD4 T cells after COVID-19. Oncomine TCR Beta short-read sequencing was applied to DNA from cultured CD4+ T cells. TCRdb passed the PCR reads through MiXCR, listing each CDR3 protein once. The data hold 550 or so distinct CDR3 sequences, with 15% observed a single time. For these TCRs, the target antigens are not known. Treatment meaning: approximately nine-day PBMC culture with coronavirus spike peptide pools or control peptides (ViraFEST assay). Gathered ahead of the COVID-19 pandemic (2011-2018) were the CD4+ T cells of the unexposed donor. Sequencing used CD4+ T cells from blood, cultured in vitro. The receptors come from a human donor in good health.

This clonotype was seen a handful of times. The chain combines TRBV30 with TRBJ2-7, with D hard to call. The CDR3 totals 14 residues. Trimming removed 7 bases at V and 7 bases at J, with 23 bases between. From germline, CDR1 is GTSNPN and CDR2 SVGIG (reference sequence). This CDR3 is CASTYQSSLGEQYF. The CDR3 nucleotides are TGTGCCTCTACGTACCAGTCCTCTTTGGGGGAGCAGTACTTC.

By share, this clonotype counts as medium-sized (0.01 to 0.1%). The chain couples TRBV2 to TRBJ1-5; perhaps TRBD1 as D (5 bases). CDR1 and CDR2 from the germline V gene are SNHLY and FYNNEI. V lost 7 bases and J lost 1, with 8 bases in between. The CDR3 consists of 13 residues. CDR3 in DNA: TGTGCCAGCATTGGGGACAGCAATCAGCCCCAGCATTTT. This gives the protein CASIGDSNQPQHF.

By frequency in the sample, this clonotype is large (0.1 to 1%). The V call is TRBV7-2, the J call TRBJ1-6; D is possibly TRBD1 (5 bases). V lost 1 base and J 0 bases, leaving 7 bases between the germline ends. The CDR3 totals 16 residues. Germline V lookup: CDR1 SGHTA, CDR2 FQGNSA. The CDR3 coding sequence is TGTGCCAGCAGCTTAGGGGGGAGCTCCTATAATTCACCCCTCCACTTT. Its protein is CASSLGGSSYNSPLHF.

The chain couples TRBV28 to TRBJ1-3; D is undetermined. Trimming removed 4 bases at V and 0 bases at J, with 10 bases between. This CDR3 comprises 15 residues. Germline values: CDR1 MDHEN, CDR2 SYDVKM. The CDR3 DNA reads TGTGCCAGCAGTTCACCCGGGGTCTCTGGAAACACCATATATTTT. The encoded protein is CASSSPGVSGNTIYF.

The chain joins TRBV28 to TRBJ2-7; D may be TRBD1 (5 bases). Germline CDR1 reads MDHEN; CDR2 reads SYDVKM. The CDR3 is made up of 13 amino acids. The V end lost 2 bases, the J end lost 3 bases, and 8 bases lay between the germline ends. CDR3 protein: CASSLTGHYEQYF. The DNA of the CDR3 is TGTGCCAGCAGTTTAACAGGTCACTACGAGCAGTACTTC.

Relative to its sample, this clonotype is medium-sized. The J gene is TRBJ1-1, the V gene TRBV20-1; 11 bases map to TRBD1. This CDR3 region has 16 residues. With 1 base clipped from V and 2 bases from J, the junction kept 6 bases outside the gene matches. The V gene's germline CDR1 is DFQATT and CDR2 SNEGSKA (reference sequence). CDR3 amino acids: CSARAAGQGGNTEAFF. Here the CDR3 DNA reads TGCAGTGCTAGAGCTGCGGGACAGGGGGGAAACACTGAAGCTTTCTTT.

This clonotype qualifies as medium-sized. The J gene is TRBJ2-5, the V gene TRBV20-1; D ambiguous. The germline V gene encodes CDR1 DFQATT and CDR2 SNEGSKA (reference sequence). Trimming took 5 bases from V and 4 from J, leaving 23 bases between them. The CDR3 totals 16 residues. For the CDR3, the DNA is TGCAGTGCTGGCAAGGCTCCGGAACTTCCGCGAGAGACCCAGTACTTC. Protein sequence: CSAGKAPELPRETQYF.

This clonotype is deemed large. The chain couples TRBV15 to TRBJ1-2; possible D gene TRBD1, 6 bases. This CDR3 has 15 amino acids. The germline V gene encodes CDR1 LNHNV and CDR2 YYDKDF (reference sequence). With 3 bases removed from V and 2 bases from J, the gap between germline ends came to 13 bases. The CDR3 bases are TGTGCCACCAGCAGGGAGGCGGGGGCGAACTATGGCTACACCTTC. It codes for CATSREAGANYGYTF.

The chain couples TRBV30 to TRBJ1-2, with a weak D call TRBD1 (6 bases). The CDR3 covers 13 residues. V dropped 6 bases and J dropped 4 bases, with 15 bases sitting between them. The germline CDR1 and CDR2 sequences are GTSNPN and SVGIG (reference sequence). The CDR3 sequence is CACQSGAGYGYTF. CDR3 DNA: TGTGCCTGTCAGTCGGGGGCGGGCTATGGCTACACCTTC.

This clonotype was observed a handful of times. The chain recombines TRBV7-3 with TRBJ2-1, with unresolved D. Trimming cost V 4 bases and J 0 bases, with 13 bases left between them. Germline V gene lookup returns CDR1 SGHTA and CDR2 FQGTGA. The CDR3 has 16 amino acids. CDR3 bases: TGTGCCAGCAGCTCAAGGAGCTCGAGCTCCTACAATGAGCAGTTCTTC. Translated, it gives CASSSRSSSSYNEQFF.

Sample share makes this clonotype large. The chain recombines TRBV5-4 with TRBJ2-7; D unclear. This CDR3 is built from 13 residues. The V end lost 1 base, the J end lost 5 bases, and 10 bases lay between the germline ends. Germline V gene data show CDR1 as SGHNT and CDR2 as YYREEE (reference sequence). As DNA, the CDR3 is TGTGCCAGCAGCTTGTACCAGACCAACGAGCAGTACTTC. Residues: CASSLYQTNEQYF. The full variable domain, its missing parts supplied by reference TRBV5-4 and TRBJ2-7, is ETGVTQSPTHLIKTRGQQVTLRCSSQSGHNTVSWYQQALGQGPQFIFQYYREEENGRGNFPPRFSGLQFPNYSSELNVNALELDDSALYLCASSLYQTNEQYFGPGTRLTVT.

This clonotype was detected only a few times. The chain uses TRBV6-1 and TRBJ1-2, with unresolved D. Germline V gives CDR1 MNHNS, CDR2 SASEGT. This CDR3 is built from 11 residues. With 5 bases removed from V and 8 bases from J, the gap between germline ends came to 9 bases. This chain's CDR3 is CASSHANGYTF. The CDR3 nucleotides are TGTGCCAGCAGTCATGCCAACGGCTACACCTTC.

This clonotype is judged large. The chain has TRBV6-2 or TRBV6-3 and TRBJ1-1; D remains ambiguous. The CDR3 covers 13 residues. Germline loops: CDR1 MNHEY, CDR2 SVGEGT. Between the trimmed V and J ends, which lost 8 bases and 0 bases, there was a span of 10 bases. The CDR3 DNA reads TGTGCCAGCTTGACCGAAATGAACACTGAAGCTTTCTTT. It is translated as CASLTEMNTEAFF.

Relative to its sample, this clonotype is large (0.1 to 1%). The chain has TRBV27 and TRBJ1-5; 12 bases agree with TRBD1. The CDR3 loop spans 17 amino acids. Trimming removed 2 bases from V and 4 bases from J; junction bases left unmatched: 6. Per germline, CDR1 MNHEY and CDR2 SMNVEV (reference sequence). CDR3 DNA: TGTGCCAGCAGTTTACTGGGACAGGGGGCGCGGAATCAGCCCCAGCATTTT. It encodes CASSLLGQGARNQPQHF.

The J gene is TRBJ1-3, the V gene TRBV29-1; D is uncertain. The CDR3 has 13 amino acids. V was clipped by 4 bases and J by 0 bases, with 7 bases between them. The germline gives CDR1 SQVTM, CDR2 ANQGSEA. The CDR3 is CSVVQNSGNTIYF. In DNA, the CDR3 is TGCAGCGTTGTACAGAACTCTGGAAACACCATATATTTT.

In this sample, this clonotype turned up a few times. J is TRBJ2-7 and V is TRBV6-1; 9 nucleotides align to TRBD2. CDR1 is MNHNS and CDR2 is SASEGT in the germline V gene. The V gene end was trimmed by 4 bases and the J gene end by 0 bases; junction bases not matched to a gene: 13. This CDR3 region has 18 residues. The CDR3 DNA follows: TGTGCCAGCAGTGGACGTAAGCGGGAGGCCCGAAGCTCCTACGAGCAGTACTTC. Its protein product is CASSGRKREARSSYEQYF.

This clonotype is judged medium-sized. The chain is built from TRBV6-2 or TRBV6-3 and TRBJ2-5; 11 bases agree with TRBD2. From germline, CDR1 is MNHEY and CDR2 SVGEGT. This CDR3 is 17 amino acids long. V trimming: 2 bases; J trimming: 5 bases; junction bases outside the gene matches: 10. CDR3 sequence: CASSYGGSGGAYETQYF. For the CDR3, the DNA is TGTGCCAGCAGTTACGGAGGTAGCGGGGGGGCCTATGAGACCCAGTACTTC.

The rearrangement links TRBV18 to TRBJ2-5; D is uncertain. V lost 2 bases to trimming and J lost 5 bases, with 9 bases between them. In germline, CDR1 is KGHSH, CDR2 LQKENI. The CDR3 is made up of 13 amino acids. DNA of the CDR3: TGTGCCAGCTCACCAGAAAATGAGGAGACCCAGTACTTC. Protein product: CASSPENEETQYF.

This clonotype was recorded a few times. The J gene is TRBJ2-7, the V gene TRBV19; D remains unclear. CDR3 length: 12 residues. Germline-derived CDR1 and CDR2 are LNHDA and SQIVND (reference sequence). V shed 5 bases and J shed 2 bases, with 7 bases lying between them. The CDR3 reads CASSARAYEQYF. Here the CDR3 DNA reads TGTGCCAGTAGTGCAAGAGCCTACGAGCAGTACTTC.

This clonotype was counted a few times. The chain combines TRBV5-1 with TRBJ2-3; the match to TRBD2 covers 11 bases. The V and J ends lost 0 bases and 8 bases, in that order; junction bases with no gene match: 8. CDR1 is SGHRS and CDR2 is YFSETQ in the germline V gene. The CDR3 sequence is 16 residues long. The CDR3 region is CASSLGLAGGGGTQYF. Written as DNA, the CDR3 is TGCGCCAGCAGCTTGGGTCTAGCGGGAGGAGGAGGTACGCAGTATTTT.

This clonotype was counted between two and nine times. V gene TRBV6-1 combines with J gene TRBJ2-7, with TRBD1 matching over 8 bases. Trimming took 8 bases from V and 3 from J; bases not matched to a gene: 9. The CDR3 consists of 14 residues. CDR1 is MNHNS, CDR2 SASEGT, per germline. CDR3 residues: CASGEGQGGYEQYF. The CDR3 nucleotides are TGTGCCAGCGGGGAAGGACAGGGAGGCTACGAGCAGTACTTC.

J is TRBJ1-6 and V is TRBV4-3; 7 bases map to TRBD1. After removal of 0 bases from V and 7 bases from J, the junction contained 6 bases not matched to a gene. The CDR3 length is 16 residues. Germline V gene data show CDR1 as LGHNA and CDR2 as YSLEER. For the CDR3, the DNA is TGCGCCAGCAGCCAAGATTTTGACAGGGCCAATTCACCCCTCCACTTT. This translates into CASSQDFDRANSPLHF.

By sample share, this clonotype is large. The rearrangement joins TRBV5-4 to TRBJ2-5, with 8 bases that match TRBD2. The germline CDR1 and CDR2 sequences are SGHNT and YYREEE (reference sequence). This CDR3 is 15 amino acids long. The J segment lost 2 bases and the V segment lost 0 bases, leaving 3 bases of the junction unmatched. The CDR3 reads CASSLVLAGQETQYF. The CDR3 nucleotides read TGTGCCAGCAGCTTGGTTCTAGCGGGTCAAGAGACCCAGTACTTC.